This T cell receptor beta chain came from a study of blood T cell repertoires in COVID-19. About the study: PBMCs, B-cell-depleted T cells, or T cells provided the cDNA or gDNA that made up the material.

V gave up 3 bases and J gave up 0 bases; unmatched junction bases: 2. This CDR3 is built from 16 residues. CDR1 is SGHRS, CDR2 YFSETQ, per germline. Here immunoSEQ multiplex PCR was the method, and the copy in TCRdb shows in-frame clones only, minus some. Of tens of thousands of clones listed, roughly 74% are singletons. Recruited during active infection, patients (from Seattle) were subsequently followed longitudinally. This clone was found a few times. This chain joins TRBV5-1 and TRBJ2-3, with 12 bases fitting TRBD2. The sample was peripheral blood. The TCR was taken from a man aged 50 to 59 with COVID-19, enrolled during active disease. CDR3 coding DNA: TGCGCCAGCAGCTGGGGGACTAGCGGGAGCACAGATACGCAGTATTTT. It encodes CASSWGTSGSTDTQYF.